The TCR beta chain described here comes from a study of cytomegalovirus exposure and HLA in healthy donors. Study outcomes and limitations: As immune exposure information, only CMV serostatus was available.

About this clone: Antigen specificity is unknown.

A multiplex PCR was run with 60 Vbeta primers and 13 Jbeta primers. In the source study's methods: Some 11 million of the about 80 million unique TCR beta chains counted in a later analysis were shared. TCRdb's copy holds only in-frame clones and misses some; the assay was immunoSEQ multiplex PCR. The DNA gave D and trimming, while V, J and clone size come from that table. The repertoire holds 150,000 to 200,000 clones, with roughly 87% as singletons. The clonotype was recovered from a woman aged 25 to 45 in good health and CMV-seronegative. Source material: PBMCs.

This CDR3 reads CASSDRGGAEAFF. The CDR3 bases are TGTGCCAGCAGTGACAGGGGCGGAGCTGAAGCTTTCTTT. V gene TRBV6-1 combines with J gene TRBJ1-1, with D perhaps TRBD1 (6 bases). CDR1 is MNHNS and CDR2 is SASEGT in the germline V gene. CDR3 length equals 13 residues. Trimming stripped 3 bases from V and 6 bases from J, with 11 bases between.